This T cell receptor (beta chain) was obtained from a study of blood T cell repertoires in COVID-19. Across the study: Sources were T cells, B-cell-depleted T cells, or PBMCs; the material itself was cDNA or gDNA.

The CDR3 totals 14 residues. V lost 5 bases, J lost 5 bases, and 8 bases stayed unmatched. Per germline, CDR1 SNHLY and CDR2 FYNNEI. All recovered Cohort 3 donors got two negative PCRs, got clearance, or saw symptom resolution. Original methodology: Amplification of reference gene primers provided the estimated nucleated cell counts. Measured with immunoSEQ multiplex PCR; TCRdb has only the in-frame clones, and not every one. V and J calls and clone size come straight from that table; D and trimming were deduced from the DNA. Here the sample spans over 150,000 clones, 70% to 80% being singletons. The V call is TRBV2, the J call TRBJ1-1; TRBD1 matches 7 bases. The sequenced material came from PBMCs or T cells enriched from blood (not recorded which). The clonotype comes from a woman in her 50s who had recovered from COVID-19. The CDR3 bases are TGTGCCAGCAGTTTTGGTAGGGGGCGGACTGAAGCTTTCTTT. Translation: CASSFGRGRTEAFF.